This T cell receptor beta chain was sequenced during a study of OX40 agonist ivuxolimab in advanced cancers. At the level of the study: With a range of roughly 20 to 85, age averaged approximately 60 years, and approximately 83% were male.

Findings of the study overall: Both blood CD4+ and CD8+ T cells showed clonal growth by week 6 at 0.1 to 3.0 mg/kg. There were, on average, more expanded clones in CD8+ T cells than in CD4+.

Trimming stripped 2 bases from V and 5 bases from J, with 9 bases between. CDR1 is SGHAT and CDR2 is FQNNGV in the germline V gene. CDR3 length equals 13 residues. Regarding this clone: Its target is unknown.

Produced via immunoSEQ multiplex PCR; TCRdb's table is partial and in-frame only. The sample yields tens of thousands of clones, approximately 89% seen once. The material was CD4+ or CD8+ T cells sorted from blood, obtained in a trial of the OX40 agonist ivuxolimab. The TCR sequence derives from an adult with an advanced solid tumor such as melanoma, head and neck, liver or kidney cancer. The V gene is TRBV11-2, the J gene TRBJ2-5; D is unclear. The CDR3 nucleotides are TGTGCCAGCAGCTTACGGCTCGGGGAGACCCAGTACTTC. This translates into CASSLRLGETQYF. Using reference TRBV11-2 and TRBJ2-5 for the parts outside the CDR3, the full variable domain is EAGVAQSPRYKIIEKRQSVAFWCNPISGHATLYWYQQILGQGPKLLIQFQNNGVVDDSQLPKDRFSAERLKGVDSTLKIQPAKLEDSAVYLCASSLRLGETQYFGPGTRLLVL.